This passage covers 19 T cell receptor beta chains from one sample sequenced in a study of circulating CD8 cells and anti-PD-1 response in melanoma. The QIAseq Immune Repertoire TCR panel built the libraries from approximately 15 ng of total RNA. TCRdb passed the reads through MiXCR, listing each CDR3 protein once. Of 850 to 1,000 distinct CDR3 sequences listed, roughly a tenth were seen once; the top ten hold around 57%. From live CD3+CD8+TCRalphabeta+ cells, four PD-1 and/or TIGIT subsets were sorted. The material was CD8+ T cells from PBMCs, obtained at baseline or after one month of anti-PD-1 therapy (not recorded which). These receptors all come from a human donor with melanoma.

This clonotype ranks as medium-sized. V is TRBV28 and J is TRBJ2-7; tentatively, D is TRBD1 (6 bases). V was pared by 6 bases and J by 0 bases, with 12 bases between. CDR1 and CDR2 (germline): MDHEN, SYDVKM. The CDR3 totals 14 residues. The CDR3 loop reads CASSLTGSSYEQYF. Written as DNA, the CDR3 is TGTGCCAGCAGCTTAACAGGGAGCTCCTACGAGCAGTACTTC.

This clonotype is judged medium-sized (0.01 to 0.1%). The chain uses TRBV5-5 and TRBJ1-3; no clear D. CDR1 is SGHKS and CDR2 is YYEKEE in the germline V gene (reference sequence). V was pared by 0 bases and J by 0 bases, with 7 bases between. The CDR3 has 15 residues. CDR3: CASSLVSDSGNTIYF. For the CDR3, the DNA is TGTGCCAGCAGCTTGGTCAGTGACTCTGGAAACACCATATATTTT.

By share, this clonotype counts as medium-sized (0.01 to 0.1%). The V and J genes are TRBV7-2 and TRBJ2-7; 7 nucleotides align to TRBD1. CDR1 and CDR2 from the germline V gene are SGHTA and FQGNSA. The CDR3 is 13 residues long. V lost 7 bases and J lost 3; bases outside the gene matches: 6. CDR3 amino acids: CASTSAGGYEQYF. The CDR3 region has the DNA TGTGCCAGCACCTCTGCAGGGGGCTACGAGCAGTACTTC.

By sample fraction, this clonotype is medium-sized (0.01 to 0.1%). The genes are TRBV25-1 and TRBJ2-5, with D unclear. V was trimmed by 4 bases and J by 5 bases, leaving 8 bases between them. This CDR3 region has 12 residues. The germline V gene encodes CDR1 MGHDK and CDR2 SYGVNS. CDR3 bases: TGTGCCAGCAGTGCCCAGTCGGAGACCCAGTACTTC. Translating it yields CASSAQSETQYF.

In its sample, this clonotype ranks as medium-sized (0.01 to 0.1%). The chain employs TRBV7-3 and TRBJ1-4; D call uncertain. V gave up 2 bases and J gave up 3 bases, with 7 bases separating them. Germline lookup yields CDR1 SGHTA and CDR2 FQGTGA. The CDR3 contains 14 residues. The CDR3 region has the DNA TGTGCCAGCAGCTTAGTCCTGGCTAATGAAAAACTGTTTTTT. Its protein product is CASSLVLANEKLFF.

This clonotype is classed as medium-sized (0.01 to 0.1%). The CDR3 nucleotides are TGTGCCAGCAGCAGTACAGGATCCTACGAGCAGTACTTC. As protein: CASSSTGSYEQYF. V usage is TRBV27 and J usage is TRBJ2-7; maybe TRBD1 (5 bases). This CDR3 has 13 residues. The germline V gene encodes CDR1 MNHEY and CDR2 SMNVEV (reference sequence). Trimming cost V 6 bases and J 1 base, with 10 bases left between them.

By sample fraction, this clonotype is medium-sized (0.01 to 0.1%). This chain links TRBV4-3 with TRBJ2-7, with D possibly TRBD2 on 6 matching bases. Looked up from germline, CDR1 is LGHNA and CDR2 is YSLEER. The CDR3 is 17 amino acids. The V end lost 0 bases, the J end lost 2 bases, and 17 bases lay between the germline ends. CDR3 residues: CASSQDPPGGPTYEQYF. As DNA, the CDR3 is TGCGCCAGCAGCCAAGATCCGCCCGGGGGACCAACCTACGAGCAGTACTTC.

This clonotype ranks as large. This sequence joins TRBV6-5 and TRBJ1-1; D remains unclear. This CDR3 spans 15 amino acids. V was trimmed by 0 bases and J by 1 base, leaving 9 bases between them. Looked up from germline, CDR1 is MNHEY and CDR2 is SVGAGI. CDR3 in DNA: TGTGCCAGCAGTTACTCGTCTCATTGGAACACTGAAGCTTTCTTT. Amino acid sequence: CASSYSSHWNTEAFF.

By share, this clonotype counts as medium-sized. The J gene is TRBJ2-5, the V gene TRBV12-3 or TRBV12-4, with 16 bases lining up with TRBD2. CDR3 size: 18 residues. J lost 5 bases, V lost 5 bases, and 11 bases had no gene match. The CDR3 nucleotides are TGTGCCAGCAGTGTACAGGGACTAGCGGGGGGGCCGATGGAGACCCAGTACTTC. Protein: CASSVQGLAGGPMETQYF.

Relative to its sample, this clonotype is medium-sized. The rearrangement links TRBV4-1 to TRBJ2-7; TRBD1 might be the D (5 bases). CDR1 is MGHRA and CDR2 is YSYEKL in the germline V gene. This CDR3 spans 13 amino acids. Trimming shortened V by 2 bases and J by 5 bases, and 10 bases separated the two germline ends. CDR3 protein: CASSQLGVDEQYF. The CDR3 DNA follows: TGCGCCAGCAGCCAACTAGGGGTCGACGAGCAGTACTTC.

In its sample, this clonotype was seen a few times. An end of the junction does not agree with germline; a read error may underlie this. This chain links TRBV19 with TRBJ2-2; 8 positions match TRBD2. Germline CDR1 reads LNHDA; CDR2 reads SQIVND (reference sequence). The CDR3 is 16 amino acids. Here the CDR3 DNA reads TGTGCCAGTAAACCCCCGGGGGGGACGAACACCGGGGAGCTGTTTTTC. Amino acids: CASKPPGGTNTGELFF.

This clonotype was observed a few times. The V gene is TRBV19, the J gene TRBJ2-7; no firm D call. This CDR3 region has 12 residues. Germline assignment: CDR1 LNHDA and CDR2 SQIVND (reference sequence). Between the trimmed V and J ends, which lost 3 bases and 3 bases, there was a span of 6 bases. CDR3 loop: CASSIGGYEQYF. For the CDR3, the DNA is TGTGCCAGTAGTATTGGCGGCTACGAGCAGTACTTC.

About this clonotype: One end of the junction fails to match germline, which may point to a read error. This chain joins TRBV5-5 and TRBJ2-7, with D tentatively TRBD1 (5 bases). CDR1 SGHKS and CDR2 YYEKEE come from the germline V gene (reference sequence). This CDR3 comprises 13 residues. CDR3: CAGSFGAAYEQYF. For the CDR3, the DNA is TGTGCCGGCAGCTTTGGGGCAGCCTACGAGCAGTACTTC.

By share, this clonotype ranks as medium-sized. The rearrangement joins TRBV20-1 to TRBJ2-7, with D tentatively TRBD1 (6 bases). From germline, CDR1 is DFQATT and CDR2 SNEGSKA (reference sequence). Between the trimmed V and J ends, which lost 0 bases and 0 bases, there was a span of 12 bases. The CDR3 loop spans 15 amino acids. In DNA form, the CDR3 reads TGCAGTGCTAGAGATCTGTCAGGGGACTCCTACGAGCAGTACTTC. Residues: CSARDLSGDSYEQYF.

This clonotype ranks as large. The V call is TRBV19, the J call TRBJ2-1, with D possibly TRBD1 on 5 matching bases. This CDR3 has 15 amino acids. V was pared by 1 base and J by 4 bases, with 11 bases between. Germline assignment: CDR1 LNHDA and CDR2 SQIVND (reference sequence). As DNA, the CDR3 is TGTGCCAGTAGTATAGTTACAGGTCCATACAATGAGCAGTTCTTC. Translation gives CASSIVTGPYNEQFF.

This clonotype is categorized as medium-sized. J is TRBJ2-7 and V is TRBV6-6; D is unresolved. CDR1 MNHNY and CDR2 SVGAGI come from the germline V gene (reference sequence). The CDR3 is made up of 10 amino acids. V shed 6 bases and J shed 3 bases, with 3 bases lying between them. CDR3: CASSGYEQYF. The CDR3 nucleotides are TGTGCCAGCAGCGGCTACGAGCAGTACTTC.

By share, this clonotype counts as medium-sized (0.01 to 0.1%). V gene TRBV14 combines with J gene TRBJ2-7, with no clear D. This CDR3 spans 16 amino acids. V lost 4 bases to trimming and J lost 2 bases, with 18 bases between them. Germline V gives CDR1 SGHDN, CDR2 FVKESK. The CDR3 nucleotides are TGTGCCAGCAGCCTGCTGGATAAGAAAATAGCCTACGAGCAGTACTTC. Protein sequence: CASSLLDKKIAYEQYF. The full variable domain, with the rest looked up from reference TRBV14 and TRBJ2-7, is EAGVTQFPSHSVIEKGQTVTLRCDPISGHDNLYWYRRVMGKEIKFLLHFVKESKQDESGMPNNRFLAERTGGTYSTLKVQPAELEDSGVYFCASSLLDKKIAYEQYFGPGTRLTVT.

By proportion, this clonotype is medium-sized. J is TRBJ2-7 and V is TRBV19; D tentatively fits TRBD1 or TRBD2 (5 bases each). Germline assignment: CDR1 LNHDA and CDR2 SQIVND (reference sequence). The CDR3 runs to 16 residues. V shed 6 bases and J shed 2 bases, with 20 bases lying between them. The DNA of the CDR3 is TGTGCCAGTAGCAGAATCCCCGGGACCGATACCTACGAGCAGTACTTC. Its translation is CASSRIPGTDTYEQYF.

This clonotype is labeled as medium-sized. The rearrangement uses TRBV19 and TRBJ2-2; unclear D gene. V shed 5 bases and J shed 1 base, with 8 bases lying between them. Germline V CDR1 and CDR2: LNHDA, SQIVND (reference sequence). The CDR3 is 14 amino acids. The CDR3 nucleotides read TGTGCCAGTAGTCTGCACAGGAACACCGGGGAGCTGTTTTTT. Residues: CASSLHRNTGELFF. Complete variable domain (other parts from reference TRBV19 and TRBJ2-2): DGGITQSPKYLFRKEGQNVTLSCEQNLNHDAMYWYRQDPGQGLRLIYYSQIVNDFQKGDIAEGYSVSREKKESFPLTVTSAQKNPTAFYLCASSLHRNTGELFFGEGSRLTVL.